This T cell receptor (beta chain) was observed in a study of CD8+CD57+ T cells in acquired aplastic anemia. Findings and caveats of the study: Patients and controls shared some 30 CD8+ CDR3 sequences, highly expressed in patients.

Germline V gives CDR1 LNHNV, CDR2 YYDKDF (reference sequence). This CDR3 has 17 amino acids. The V end was cut by 0 bases, the J end by 0 bases, with 14 bases between. Genomic DNA served as template for TCR beta VDJ and CDR3 profiling. TCRdb processed the reads anew with MiXCR; each CDR3 protein has one entry. Among under 500,000 distinct CDR3 sequences listed, 25% to 40% were seen once. Comment on this clonotype: The antigen remains unidentified.

Selection for sequencing was limited to patients who had shown CD8+CD57+ cell expansion by flow cytometry. The sequenced material came from sorted CD4+, CD8+, or CD8+CD57+ T cells (not recorded which) from PBMCs. This TCR came from a human donor with aplastic anemia. The V and J genes are TRBV15 and TRBJ1-1; TRBD1 is a possible D gene (6 bases). CDR3 sequence reads: CATSRDLGGLVNTEAFF. The CDR3, as DNA: TGTGCCACCAGCAGAGATCTGGGGGGGCTGGTGAACACTGAAGCTTTCTTT.